The 12 T cell receptor beta chains below were found in one sample sequenced in a study of a mutant IDH1 vaccine in newly diagnosed glioma. These receptors are not linked to any known antigen. Here immunoSEQ multiplex PCR was the method, and the copy in TCRdb shows in-frame clones only, minus some. The repertoire holds roughly 52,000 clones, with 80% as singletons. Regarding time point: week 23, last vaccination. It was 300 ug of mutant IDH1 20-mer peptide that made up each vaccine dose, given with topical imiquimod. The specimen comprised PBMCs, sampled from a glioma patient whose treatment included an IDH1 peptide vaccine. Receptor source: a man in his forties or fifties with glioma.

The chain employs TRBV29-1 and TRBJ2-2; TRBD2 matches at 7 bases. V trimming: 7 bases; J trimming: 3 bases; junction bases outside the gene matches: 5. Per the germline V gene, CDR1 is SQVTM and CDR2 is ANQGSEA. The CDR3 is 13 amino acids. The CDR3 nucleotides are TGCAGCGGGGGGGGGTTACACACCGGGGAGCTGTTTTTT. This codes for CSGGGLHTGELFF.

The chain joins TRBV27 to TRBJ2-2; D uncertain. Between the trimmed V and J ends, which lost 7 bases and 4 bases, there was a span of 10 bases. This CDR3 is built from 13 residues. CDR1 MNHEY and CDR2 SMNVEV come from the germline V gene (reference sequence). The CDR3 loop is CASKPQLTGELFF. The CDR3 DNA follows: TGTGCCAGCAAACCACAGCTCACCGGGGAGCTGTTTTTT.

This clone occurred a few times. The chain links TRBV19 to TRBJ2-3; the match to TRBD2 covers 7 bases. This CDR3 has 15 amino acids. Germline assignment: CDR1 LNHDA and CDR2 SQIVND (reference sequence). J lost 0 bases, V lost 4 bases, and 4 bases had no gene match. The CDR3 sequence is CASSTLAVSTDTQYF. The DNA of the CDR3 is TGTGCCAGTAGTACCCTAGCGGTGAGCACAGATACGCAGTATTTT.

The gene calls are TRBV2 and TRBJ1-3, with a tentative D call TRBD1 (6 bases). This CDR3 is built from 13 residues. Germline CDR1 is SNHLY and CDR2 is FYNNEI. Trimming left V 6 bases short and J 3 bases short, with 9 bases between. The CDR3 protein is CASRGDIGNTIYF. DNA of the CDR3: TGTGCCAGCAGAGGGGACATTGGAAACACCATATATTTT.

The chain has TRBV19 and TRBJ2-5; possibly TRBD1 for D (6 bases). Deletions cut 7 bases from V and 5 bases from J, with 14 bases between. This CDR3 is 13 amino acids long. Germline V lookup: CDR1 LNHDA, CDR2 SQIVND (reference sequence). The CDR3 loop is CASTAGGWETQYF. The CDR3 nucleotides are TGTGCCAGTACCGCTGGGGGCTGGGAGACCCAGTACTTC.

This chain connects TRBV6-5 to TRBJ1-5; 7 bases map to TRBD1. With 7 bases clipped from V and 1 base from J, the junction kept 7 bases outside the gene matches. The V gene's germline CDR1 is MNHEY and CDR2 SVGAGI. The CDR3 contains 15 residues. The CDR3 is CASTLEGASNQPQHF. CDR3 nucleotides: TGTGCCAGCACCCTGGAGGGGGCGAGCAATCAGCCCCAGCATTTT.

This sequence joins TRBV30 and TRBJ1-3, with no clear D. Germline V gene lookup returns CDR1 GTSNPN and CDR2 SVGIG (reference sequence). V gave up 3 bases and J gave up 0 bases, with 12 bases separating them. The CDR3 spans 15 residues. The CDR3 reads CAWRRGRSSGNTIYF. CDR3 bases: TGTGCCTGGAGGCGAGGCCGAAGCTCTGGAAACACCATATATTTT.

This sequence joins TRBV5-1 and TRBJ2-5, with 9 bases that match TRBD1. The CDR3 has 14 amino acids. V gave up 3 bases and J gave up 7 bases; unmatched junction bases: 7. Germline V gene sequence: CDR1 SGHRS, CDR2 YFSETQ. The CDR3 bases are TGCGCCAGCAGCTCCGGGACAGGGAGCGGGACCCAGTACTTC. Its translation: CASSSGTGSGTQYF.

The chain employs TRBV11-2 and TRBJ2-7; weak D call: TRBD1 (6 bases). From germline, CDR1 is SGHAT and CDR2 FQNNGV. Trimming pared 5 bases from V and 5 bases from J, leaving 16 bases between. CDR3 length equals 14 residues. Written as DNA, the CDR3 is TGTGCCAGCAGCCCAGGGGCATTTGCGGACGAGCAGTACTTC. It codes for CASSPGAFADEQYF.

The rearrangement links TRBV5-1 to TRBJ2-1; weak D call: TRBD2 (6 bases). Between the trimmed V and J ends, which lost 3 bases and 7 bases, there was a span of 14 bases. Germline V CDR1 and CDR2: SGHRS, YFSETQ. The CDR3 contains 14 residues. CDR3 region: CASSWGDRGNEQFF. The CDR3 bases are TGCGCCAGCAGCTGGGGGGACCGGGGGAATGAGCAGTTCTTC.

This chain connects TRBV4-1 to TRBJ2-7, with TRBD2 matching 7 bases. CDR3 length: 18 residues. J lost 0 bases, V lost 4 bases, and 15 bases had no gene match. Germline V gene lookup returns CDR1 MGHRA and CDR2 YSYEKL. The CDR3 coding sequence is TGCGCCAGCAGCCCCGGCCCCGTGGCGGCGGGGGACTCCTACGAGCAGTACTTC. Its translation: CASSPGPVAAGDSYEQYF.

J is TRBJ2-7 and V is TRBV19; TRBD1 agrees at 7 bases. V was clipped by 1 base and J by 3 bases; unmatched bases: 3. The CDR3 consists of 14 residues. CDR1 is LNHDA, CDR2 SQIVND, per germline (reference sequence). Here the CDR3 reads CASSIGTGDYEQYF. The CDR3, as DNA: TGTGCCAGTAGTATAGGAACAGGGGACTACGAGCAGTACTTC.